What follows is one T cell receptor (beta chain) and its context. Its matching antigen is unknown. The V and J ends lost 0 bases and 9 bases respectively, with 18 bases between them. CDR1 and CDR2 (germline): LGHNA, YNFKEQ. The CDR3 has 16 amino acids. Template material for amplifying TCR beta CDR3 regions consisted of RNA transcripts. Using the HTBI primer set, a first-round RT-PCR was run on the TCR CDR3. MiXCR, run by TCRdb on the multiplex PCR reads, gives a single entry per CDR3 protein. The profile shows around 340,000 distinct CDR3 sequences, over 11% of them singletons. The sample belongs to a study of T cells in Graves' hyperthyroidism and ophthalmopathy. Study-wide points: Prediction of ophthalmopathy progression came a median around 6.5 months pre-onset.

Uncontrolled infection, other autoimmune disease, pregnancy or lactation led to exclusion. Sequenced input: blood. The sequence derives from a woman in her 30s with Graves' hyperthyroidism. This chain links TRBV4-2 with TRBJ2-1; D is perhaps TRBD1 (6 bases). The DNA for the CDR3 is TGTGCCAGCAGCCAAGATTCAAACAGGGCGGTAGTTGAGCAGTTCTTC. Its protein is CASSQDSNRAVVEQFF.